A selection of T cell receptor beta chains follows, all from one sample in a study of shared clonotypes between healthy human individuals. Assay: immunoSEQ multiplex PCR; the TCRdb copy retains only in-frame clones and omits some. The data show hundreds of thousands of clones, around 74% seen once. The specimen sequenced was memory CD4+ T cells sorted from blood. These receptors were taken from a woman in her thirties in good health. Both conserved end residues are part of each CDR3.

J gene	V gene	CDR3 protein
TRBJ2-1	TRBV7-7	CASSLGQHNEQFF
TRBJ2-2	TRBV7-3	CASSSPTSEGTGELFF
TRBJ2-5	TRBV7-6	CASSETSGRQETQYF
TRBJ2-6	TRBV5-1	CASSRGPTSGANVLTF
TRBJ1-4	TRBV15	CATSRGEDFEKLFF
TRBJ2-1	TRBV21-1	CASSSTGNPSSYNEQFF
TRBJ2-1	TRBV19	CASRAGTGFGEGQFF
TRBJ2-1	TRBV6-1	CASSEFGQTYNEQFF
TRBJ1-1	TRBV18	CASSPQSRPNTEAFF
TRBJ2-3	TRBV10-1	CASSGASGSTDTQYF
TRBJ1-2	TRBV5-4	CASSLGSIYTF
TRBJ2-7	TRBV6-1	CASKNSGRGREQYF
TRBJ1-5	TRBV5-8	CASSRGVSGNQPQHF